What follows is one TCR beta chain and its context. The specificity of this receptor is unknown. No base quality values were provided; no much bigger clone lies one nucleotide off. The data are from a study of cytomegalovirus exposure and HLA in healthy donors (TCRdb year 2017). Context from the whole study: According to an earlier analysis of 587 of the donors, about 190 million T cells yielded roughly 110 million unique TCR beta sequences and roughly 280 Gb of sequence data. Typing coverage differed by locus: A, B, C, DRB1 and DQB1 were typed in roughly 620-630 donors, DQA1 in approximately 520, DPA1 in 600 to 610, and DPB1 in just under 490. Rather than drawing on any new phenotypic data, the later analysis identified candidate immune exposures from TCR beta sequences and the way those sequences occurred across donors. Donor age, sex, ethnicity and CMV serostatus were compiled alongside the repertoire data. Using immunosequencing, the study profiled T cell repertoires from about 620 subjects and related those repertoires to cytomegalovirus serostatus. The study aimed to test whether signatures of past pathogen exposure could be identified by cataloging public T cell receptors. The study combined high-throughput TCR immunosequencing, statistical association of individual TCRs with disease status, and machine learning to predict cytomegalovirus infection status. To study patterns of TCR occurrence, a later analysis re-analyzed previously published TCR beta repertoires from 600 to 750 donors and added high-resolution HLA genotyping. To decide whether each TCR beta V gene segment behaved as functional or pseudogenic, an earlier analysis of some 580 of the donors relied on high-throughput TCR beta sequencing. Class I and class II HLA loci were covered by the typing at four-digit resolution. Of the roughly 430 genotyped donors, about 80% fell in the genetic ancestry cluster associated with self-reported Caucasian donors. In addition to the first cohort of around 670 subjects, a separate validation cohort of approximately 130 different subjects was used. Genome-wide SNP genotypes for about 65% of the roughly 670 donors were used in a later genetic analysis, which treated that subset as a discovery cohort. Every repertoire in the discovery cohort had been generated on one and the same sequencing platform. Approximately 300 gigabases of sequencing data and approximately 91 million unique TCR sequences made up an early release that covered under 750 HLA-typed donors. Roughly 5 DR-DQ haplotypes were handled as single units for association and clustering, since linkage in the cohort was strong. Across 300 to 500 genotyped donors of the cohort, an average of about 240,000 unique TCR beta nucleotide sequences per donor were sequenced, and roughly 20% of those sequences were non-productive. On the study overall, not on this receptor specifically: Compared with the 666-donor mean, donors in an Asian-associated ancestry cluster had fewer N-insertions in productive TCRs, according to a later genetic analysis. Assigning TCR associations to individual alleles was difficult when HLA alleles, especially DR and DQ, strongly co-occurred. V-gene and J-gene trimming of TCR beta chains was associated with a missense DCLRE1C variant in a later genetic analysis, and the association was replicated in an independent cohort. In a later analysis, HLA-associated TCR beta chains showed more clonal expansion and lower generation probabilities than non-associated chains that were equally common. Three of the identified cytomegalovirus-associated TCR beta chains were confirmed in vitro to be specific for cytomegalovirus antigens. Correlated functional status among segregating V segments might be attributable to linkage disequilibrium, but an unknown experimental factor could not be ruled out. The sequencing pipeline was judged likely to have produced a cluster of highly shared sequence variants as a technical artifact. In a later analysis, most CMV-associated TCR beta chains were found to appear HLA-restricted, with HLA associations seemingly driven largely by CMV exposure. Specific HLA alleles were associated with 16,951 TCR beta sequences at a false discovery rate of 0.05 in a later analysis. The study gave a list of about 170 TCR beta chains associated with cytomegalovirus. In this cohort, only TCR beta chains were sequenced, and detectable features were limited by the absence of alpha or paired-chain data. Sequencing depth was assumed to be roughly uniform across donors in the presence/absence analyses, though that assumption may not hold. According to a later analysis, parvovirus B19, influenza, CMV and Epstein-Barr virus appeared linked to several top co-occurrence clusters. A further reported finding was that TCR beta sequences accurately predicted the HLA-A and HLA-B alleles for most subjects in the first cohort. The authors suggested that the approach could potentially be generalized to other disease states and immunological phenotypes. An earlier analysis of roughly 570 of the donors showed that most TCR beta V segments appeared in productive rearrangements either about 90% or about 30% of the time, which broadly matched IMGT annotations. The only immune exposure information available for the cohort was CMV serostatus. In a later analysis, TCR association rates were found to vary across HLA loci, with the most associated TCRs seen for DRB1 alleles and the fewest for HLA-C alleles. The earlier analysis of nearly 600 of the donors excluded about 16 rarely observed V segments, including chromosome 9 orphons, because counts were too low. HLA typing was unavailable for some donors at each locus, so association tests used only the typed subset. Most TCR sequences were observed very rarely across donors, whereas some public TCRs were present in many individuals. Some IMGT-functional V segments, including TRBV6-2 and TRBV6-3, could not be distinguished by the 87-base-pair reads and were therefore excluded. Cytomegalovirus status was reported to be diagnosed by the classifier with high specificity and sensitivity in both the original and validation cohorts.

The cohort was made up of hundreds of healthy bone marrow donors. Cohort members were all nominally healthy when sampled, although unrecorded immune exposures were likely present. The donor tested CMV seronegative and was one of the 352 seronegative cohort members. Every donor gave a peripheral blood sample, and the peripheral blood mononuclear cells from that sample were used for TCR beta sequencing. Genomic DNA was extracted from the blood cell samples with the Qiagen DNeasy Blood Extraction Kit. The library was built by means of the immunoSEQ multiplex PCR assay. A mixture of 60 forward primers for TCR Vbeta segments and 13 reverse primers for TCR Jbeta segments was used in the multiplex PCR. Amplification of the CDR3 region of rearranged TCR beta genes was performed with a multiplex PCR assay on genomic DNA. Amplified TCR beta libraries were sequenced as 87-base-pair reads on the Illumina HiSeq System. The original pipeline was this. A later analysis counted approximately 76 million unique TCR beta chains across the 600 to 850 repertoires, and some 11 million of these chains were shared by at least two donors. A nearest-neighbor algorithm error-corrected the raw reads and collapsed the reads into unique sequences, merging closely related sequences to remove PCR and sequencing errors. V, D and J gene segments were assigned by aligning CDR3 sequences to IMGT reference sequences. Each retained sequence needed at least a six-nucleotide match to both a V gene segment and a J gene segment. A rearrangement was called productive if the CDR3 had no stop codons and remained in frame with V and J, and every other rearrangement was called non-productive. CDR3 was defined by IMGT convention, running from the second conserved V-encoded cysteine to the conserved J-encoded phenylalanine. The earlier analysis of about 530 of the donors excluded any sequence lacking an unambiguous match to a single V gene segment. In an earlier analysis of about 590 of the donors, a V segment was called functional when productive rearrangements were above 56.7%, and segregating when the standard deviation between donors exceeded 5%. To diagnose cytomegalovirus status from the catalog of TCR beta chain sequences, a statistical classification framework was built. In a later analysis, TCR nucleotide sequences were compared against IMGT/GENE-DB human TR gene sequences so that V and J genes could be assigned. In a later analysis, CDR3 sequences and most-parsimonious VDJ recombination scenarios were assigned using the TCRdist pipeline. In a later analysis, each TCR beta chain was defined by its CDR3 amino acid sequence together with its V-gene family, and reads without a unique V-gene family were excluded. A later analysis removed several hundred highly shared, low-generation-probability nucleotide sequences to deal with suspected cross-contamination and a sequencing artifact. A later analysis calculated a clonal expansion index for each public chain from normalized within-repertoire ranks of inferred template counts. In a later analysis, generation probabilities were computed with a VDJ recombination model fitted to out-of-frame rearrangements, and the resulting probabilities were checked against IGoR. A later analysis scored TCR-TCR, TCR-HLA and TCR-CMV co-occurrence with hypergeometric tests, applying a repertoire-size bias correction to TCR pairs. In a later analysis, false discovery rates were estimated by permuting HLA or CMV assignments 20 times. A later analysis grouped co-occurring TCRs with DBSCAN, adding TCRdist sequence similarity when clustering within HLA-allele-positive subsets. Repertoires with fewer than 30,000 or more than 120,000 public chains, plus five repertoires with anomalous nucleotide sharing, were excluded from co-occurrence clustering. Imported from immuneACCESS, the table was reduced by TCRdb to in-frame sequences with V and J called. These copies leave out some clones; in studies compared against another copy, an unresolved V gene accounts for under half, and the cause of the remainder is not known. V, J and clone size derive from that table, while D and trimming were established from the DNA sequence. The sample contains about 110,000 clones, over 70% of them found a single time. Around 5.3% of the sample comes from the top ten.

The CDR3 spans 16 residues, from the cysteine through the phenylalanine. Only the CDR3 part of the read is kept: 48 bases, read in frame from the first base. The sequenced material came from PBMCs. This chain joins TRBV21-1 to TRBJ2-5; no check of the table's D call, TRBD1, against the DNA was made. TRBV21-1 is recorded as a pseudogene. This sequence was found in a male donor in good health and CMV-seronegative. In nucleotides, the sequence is TGTGCCAGCAGCCGAAACGGGTACAGGGGTAGGGAGACCCAGTACTTC. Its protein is CASSRNGYRGRETQYF.